This T cell receptor (beta chain) was identified during a study of tumor-infiltrating lymphocytes in glioblastoma multiforme. Study outcomes and limitations: T cells were not sorted into functional subsets. RNA-based TCR sequencing may distort clone frequencies, since cells carry unequal TCR transcript numbers.

Multiple V-beta primers and a C-beta primer amplified TCRB from RNA. TCRdb reanalysed the multiplex PCR reads using MiXCR and keeps one entry per CDR3 protein. The data hold approximately 20,000 distinct CDR3 sequences, with 60% to 80% observed a single time. This clonotype appeared a single time. Its antigen is not identified. Sequence at one end of the junction differs from germline and may be a read error. Germline V gene sequence: CDR1 SGHAT, CDR2 FQDESV (reference sequence). This CDR3 is built from 15 residues. The TCR originated in a male donor with glioblastoma. Sequencing used peripheral blood. The rearrangement uses TRBV11-1 and TRBJ1-1; 7 bases are a match to TRBD1. The CDR3 sequence is CTSSFPGIGGTEAFF. The CDR3 nucleotides read TGTACCAGCAGCTTCCCGGGGATAGGGGGCACTGAGGCTTTCTTT.